This T cell receptor beta chain was captured in a study of T-cell memory formation after mild COVID-19. Study outcomes and limitations: The study found contracting CD4+ clones mainly in CM and EM and contracting CD8+ clones in EMRA.

As to this clonotype: Its antigen is currently unknown.

After removal of 5 bases from V and 7 bases from J, the junction contained 10 bases not matched to a gene. Germline CDR1 is MNHEY and CDR2 is SVGEGT. This CDR3 has 15 residues. 5'RACE with constant-segment primers built TCRalpha and TCRbeta cDNA libraries with UMIs. MiXCR, run by TCRdb on the 5' RACE reads, gives a single entry per CDR3 protein. Found here are about 360,000 distinct CDR3 sequences, about an eighth of them singletons; the top ten hold around a fifth. Sequenced: PBMCs or a T cell subset sorted from them (not recorded which). The source is a man younger than 35 who had mild COVID-19 (a few samples of this study predate the infection). Cell type and time point are not known. The chain couples TRBV6-2 or TRBV6-3 to TRBJ1-5, with 8 positions matching TRBD1. CDR3 protein: CASSHRDRPPQPQHF. The CDR3 DNA is TGTGCCAGCAGTCACCGGGACAGGCCACCCCAGCCCCAGCATTTT.